The next 32 T cell receptor beta chains were all read from a single sample in a study of blood T cell repertoires in COVID-19 (TCRdb year 2020). The library came from the immunoSEQ multiplex PCR assay. TCRdb retrieved this table from immuneACCESS and kept in-frame rearrangements only. Not all clones are present; in checked studies, unresolved V genes account for under half, and no reason is known for the remainder. For this sample there are around 170,000 clones; over 75% appear just once. Clones ranked in the top ten supply 5% to 8.5% of the sample. The specimen sequenced was peripheral blood. These receptors were collected from a man between 65 and 85 years old with active or convalescent COVID-19.

The chain combines TRBV9 with TRBJ2-1, with TRBD2 identical over 13 bases. This CDR3 is 20 amino acids long. From germline, CDR1 is SGDLS and CDR2 YYNGEE. With V trimmed by 1 base and J by 0 bases, 10 bases remained unmatched. CDR3 nucleotide sequence: TGTGCCAGCAGCGTATATTCAGGACTAGCGGGAGAGTCCTCCTACAATGAGCAGTTCTTC. Protein product: CASSVYSGLAGESSYNEQFF. Full variable domain (rest looked up from reference TRBV9 and TRBJ2-1): DSGVTQTPKHLITATGQRVTLRCSPRSGDLSVYWYQQSLDQGLQFLIQYYNGEERAKGNILERFSAQQFPDLHSELNLSSLELGDSALYFCASSVYSGLAGESSYNEQFFGPGTRLTVL.

CDR3 loop: CASSVDGRGNTEAFF. Here the CDR3 DNA reads TGTGCCAGCAGCGTAGATGGGCGGGGGAACACTGAAGCTTTCTTT. This chain connects TRBV9 to TRBJ1-1; D is unclear. V gave up 0 bases and J gave up 1 base, with 10 bases separating them. Germline V lookup: CDR1 SGDLS, CDR2 YYNGEE. This CDR3 spans 15 amino acids. Filled out from reference TRBV9 and TRBJ1-1, the complete variable domain reads DSGVTQTPKHLITATGQRVTLRCSPRSGDLSVYWYQQSLDQGLQFLIQYYNGEERAKGNILERFSAQQFPDLHSELNLSSLELGDSALYFCASSVDGRGNTEAFFGQGTRLTVV.

J is TRBJ2-1 and V is TRBV2; 9 nucleotides line up with TRBD1. From germline, CDR1 is SNHLY and CDR2 FYNNEI. This CDR3 is built from 14 residues. V dropped 7 bases and J dropped 9; count of bases not matched to a gene: 10. The CDR3 protein is CASTWATGGGEQFF. The CDR3 region has the DNA TGTGCCAGCACTTGGGCTACAGGGGGCGGTGAGCAGTTCTTC.

V usage is TRBV5-1 and J usage is TRBJ2-3; 9 positions agree with TRBD2. The V and J ends lost 3 bases and 6 bases, in that order; junction bases with no gene match: 8. The CDR3 covers 15 residues. The V gene's germline CDR1 is SGHRS and CDR2 YFSETQ. CDR3 sequence reads: CASSYGGGAEDTQYF. The CDR3 region has the DNA TGCGCCAGCAGCTACGGCGGGGGGGCTGAGGATACGCAGTATTTT.

This chain uses TRBV5-1 with TRBJ2-7; 9 nucleotides line up with TRBD1. Trimming at V came to 5 bases and at J to 3 bases, leaving 15 bases not matched to a gene. The CDR3 has 17 residues. Germline V gene lookup returns CDR1 SGHRS and CDR2 YFSETQ. The CDR3 region is CASSPNAGTGNIYEQYF. The CDR3 nucleotides are TGCGCCAGCAGTCCGAATGCCGGGACAGGGAATATCTACGAGCAGTACTTC. Drawing the rest from reference TRBV5-1 and TRBJ2-7, the complete variable domain is KAGVTQTPRYLIKTRGQQVTLSCSPISGHRSVSWYQQTPGQGLQFLFEYFSETQRNKGNFPGRFSGRQFSNSRSEMNVSTLELGDSALYLCASSPNAGTGNIYEQYFGPGTRLTVT.

At least ten counts were recorded for this clone. V is TRBV6-5 and J is TRBJ1-2, with D possibly matching TRBD1 (6 bases). Deletions cut 5 bases from V and 3 bases from J, with 10 bases between. The CDR3 totals 13 residues. CDR1 MNHEY and CDR2 SVGAGI come from the germline V gene. The CDR3 region is CASSTDSYYGYTF. CDR3 DNA: TGTGCCAGCAGTACGGACAGCTACTATGGCTACACCTTC.

This clone was detected once. This chain connects TRBV7-9 to TRBJ1-1; TRBD1 matches 7 bases. The J segment lost 0 bases and the V segment lost 8 bases, leaving 6 bases of the junction unmatched. The CDR3 totals 14 residues. From germline, CDR1 is SEHNR and CDR2 FQNEAQ (reference sequence). In DNA form, the CDR3 reads TGTGCCAGCGCCAACAGGGGCATGAACACTGAAGCTTTCTTT. Its translation is CASANRGMNTEAFF.

V gene TRBV21-1 combines with J gene TRBJ1-1; the table gives TRBD1 as D, unverified against the DNA. TRBV21-1 is a pseudogene. The CDR3 totals 12 residues. CDR3 sequence reads: CASSKGAEEAFF. Here the CDR3 DNA reads TGTGCCAGCAGCAAAGGGGCAGAAGAAGCTTTCTTT.

This chain joins TRBV5-1 and TRBJ2-1, with TRBD1 matching over 9 bases. CDR3 size: 14 residues. Trimming cost V 4 bases and J 8 bases; bases outside gene matches: 7. The V gene's germline CDR1 is SGHRS and CDR2 YFSETQ. CDR3 amino acids: CASSPPTGGDEQFF. CDR3 sequence (DNA): TGCGCCAGCAGCCCTCCGACAGGGGGAGATGAGCAGTTCTTC.

Only one count was recorded for this clone. The chain is built from TRBV9 and TRBJ2-3, with D tentatively TRBD2 (6 bases). Germline values: CDR1 SGDLS, CDR2 YYNGEE. The CDR3 contains 14 residues. V lost 4 bases, J lost 0 bases, and 9 bases lay in between. CDR3 DNA: TGTGCCAGCAGCCGCGGGGCTAGCACAGATACGCAGTATTTT. Protein product: CASSRGASTDTQYF. Looking up the rest from reference TRBV9 and TRBJ2-3 gives the full variable domain: DSGVTQTPKHLITATGQRVTLRCSPRSGDLSVYWYQQSLDQGLQFLIQYYNGEERAKGNILERFSAQQFPDLHSELNLSSLELGDSALYFCASSRGASTDTQYFGPGTRLTVL.

V gene TRBV9 combines with J gene TRBJ2-1, with D perhaps TRBD2 (6 bases). V lost 5 bases and J 3 bases, leaving 9 bases between the germline ends. The CDR3 extends over 13 amino acids. Per the germline V gene, CDR1 is SGDLS and CDR2 is YYNGEE. CDR3: CASSISGYNEQFF. DNA of the CDR3: TGTGCCAGCAGTATTAGCGGCTACAATGAGCAGTTCTTC.

This clone was recorded only once. This chain links TRBV5-1 with TRBJ2-5, with TRBD1 identical over 8 bases. The CDR3 sequence is 14 residues long. Losses at the gene ends were 0 bases for V and 5 bases for J; bases not matched to a gene: 3. Germline CDR1 SGHRS, CDR2 YFSETQ. The CDR3 DNA reads TGCGCCAGCAGCTTGGGACAGGGGTGGGAGACCCAGTACTTC. It translates to CASSLGQGWETQYF.

The chain links TRBV29-1 to TRBJ2-3; no definite D call. The germline gives CDR1 SQVTM, CDR2 ANQGSEA. This CDR3 comprises 13 residues. Trimming left V 7 bases short and J 5 bases short, with 16 bases between. The CDR3 reads CSGRLQPRDTQYF. CDR3 coding DNA: TGCAGCGGTCGCCTCCAACCCAGAGATACGCAGTATTTT.

On this clone: The sample carries other DNA sequences with the same CDR3. The CDR3 loop reads CAWSRDRPYGYTF. CDR3 in DNA: TGTGCCTGGAGTCGGGACAGGCCGTATGGCTACACCTTC. J is TRBJ1-2 and V is TRBV30; TRBD1 matches 8 bases. Trimming at V came to 2 bases and at J to 5 bases, leaving 4 bases not matched to a gene. Looked up from germline, CDR1 is GTSNPN and CDR2 is SVGIG (reference sequence). The CDR3 has 13 amino acids.

This clone was counted only a few times. The chain employs TRBV6-2 or TRBV6-3 and TRBJ2-7, with 7 bases aligning to TRBD1. From germline, CDR1 is MNHEY and CDR2 SVGEGT. There are 14 residues in the CDR3. V lost 2 bases to trimming and J lost 6 bases; unmatched junction nucleotides: 7. This CDR3 reads CASSYDRVTIEQYF. In nucleotides, the CDR3 is TGTGCCAGCAGTTACGACAGGGTGACGATCGAGCAGTACTTC.

The chain combines TRBV19 with TRBJ1-2; D gene uncertain. Trimming stripped 2 bases from V and 2 bases from J, with 9 bases between. CDR1 LNHDA and CDR2 SQIVND come from the germline V gene (reference sequence). This CDR3 has 14 residues. The CDR3 coding sequence is TGTGCCAGTAGTATATCGACAATCAACTATGGCTACACCTTC. This sequence encodes CASSISTINYGYTF. The full variable domain, with the rest looked up from reference TRBV19 and TRBJ1-2, is DGGITQSPKYLFRKEGQNVTLSCEQNLNHDAMYWYRQDPGQGLRLIYYSQIVNDFQKGDIAEGYSVSREKKESFPLTVTSAQKNPTAFYLCASSISTINYGYTFGSGTRLTVV.

The V gene is TRBV3-1 (or the pseudogene TRBV3-2), the J gene TRBJ1-2; no firm D call. The CDR3 contains 13 residues. Per germline, CDR1 LGHDT and CDR2 YNNKEL (reference sequence). With 4 bases removed from V and 5 bases from J, the gap between germline ends came to 11 bases. The CDR3 here is CASSPRGLYGYTF. CDR3 in DNA: TGTGCCAGCAGCCCGCGAGGGTTGTATGGCTACACCTTC.

J is TRBJ1-2 and V is TRBV7-9; a weak D match, TRBD1 (5 bases). The length of the CDR3 is 13 residues. CDR1 is SEHNR and CDR2 is FQNEAQ in the germline V gene (reference sequence). Trimming shortened V by 3 bases and J by 7 bases, and 12 bases separated the two germline ends. For the CDR3, the DNA is TGTGCCAGCAGCTTGAGTAGGGGCGGTGGCTACACCTTC. The encoded protein is CASSLSRGGGYTF.

CDR3 sequence reads: CASSQSIEESGGYTF. The CDR3 DNA reads TGTGCCAGCAGCCAATCGATTGAGGAATCCGGCGGCTACACCTTC. This sequence joins TRBV14 and TRBJ1-2; D uncertain. V gave up 2 bases and J gave up 8 bases, with 18 bases separating them. The CDR3 runs to 15 residues. Germline-derived CDR1 and CDR2 are SGHDN and FVKESK.

This chain links TRBV6-5 with TRBJ1-5; possibly TRBD1 for D (6 bases). The CDR3 has 12 residues. V dropped 8 bases and J dropped 1 base, with 6 bases sitting between them. Germline lookup yields CDR1 MNHEY and CDR2 SVGAGI. CDR3 DNA sequence: TGTGCCAGCGGACAGAGCAATCAGCCCCAGCATTTT. Residues: CASGQSNQPQHF.

V gene TRBV27 combines with J gene TRBJ2-6; D unresolved. Germline CDR1 is MNHEY and CDR2 is SMNVEV (reference sequence). V lost 7 bases and J 0 bases, leaving 4 bases between the germline ends. The CDR3 is 13 residues long. The CDR3 nucleotides are TGTGCCAGCACCAGCTCTGGGGCCAACGTCCTGACTTTC. Its translation: CASTSSGANVLTF.

The V gene is TRBV24-1, the J gene TRBJ2-7, with TRBD1 matching 8 bases. Germline CDR1 and CDR2: KGHDR and SFDVKD. The CDR3 runs to 15 residues. The trim removed 9 bases at V and 5 bases at J, leaving 14 bases unmatched. The CDR3 loop is CATENIGQGMDEQYF. In DNA, the CDR3 is TGTGCCACCGAAAACATCGGACAGGGAATGGACGAGCAGTACTTC.

The CDR3: CASSVTSGWSSNEQFF. CDR3 DNA sequence: TGTGCCAGCAGCGTGACTAGCGGGTGGTCCAGTAATGAGCAGTTCTTC. The rearrangement links TRBV9 to TRBJ2-1, with TRBD2 identical over 10 bases. J was trimmed by 7 bases and V by 2 bases; bases with no gene match: 9. The CDR3 contains 16 residues. Germline CDR1 SGDLS, CDR2 YYNGEE.

Only a few counts were recorded for this clone. The gene calls are TRBV5-4 and TRBJ2-7; no clear D gene. The V end lost 1 base, the J end lost 4 bases, and 9 bases lay between the germline ends. The germline V gene has CDR1 SGHNT and CDR2 YYREEE (reference sequence). The CDR3 extends over 13 amino acids. The CDR3 DNA follows: TGTGCCAGCAGCTTGTATTCGTCTTACGAGCAGTACTTC. It translates to CASSLYSSYEQYF.

The chain combines TRBV5-4 with TRBJ2-7; 10 bases match TRBD1. With 4 bases clipped from V and 3 bases from J, the junction kept 4 bases outside the gene matches. CDR3 length: 14 residues. CDR1 and CDR2 from the germline V gene are SGHNT and YYREEE (reference sequence). In DNA, the CDR3 is TGTGCCAGCAGCCCGACAGGGGGCGACTACGAGCAGTACTTC. This translates into CASSPTGGDYEQYF.

The table lists this clone with a count of one. V usage is TRBV27 and J usage is TRBJ1-5; 7 bases line up with TRBD1. The CDR3 covers 18 residues. Germline V gene sequence: CDR1 MNHEY, CDR2 SMNVEV (reference sequence). The V segment lost 1 base and the J segment 0 bases; nucleotides outside the gene matches: 9. DNA for the CDR3: TGTGCCAGCAGTTTATTAGCCAGGGGGTTGAATAGCAATCAGCCCCAGCATTTT. Protein sequence: CASSLLARGLNSNQPQHF.

This chain links TRBV6-2 or TRBV6-3 with TRBJ2-5; TRBD2 agrees at 7 bases. Germline assignment: CDR1 MNHEY and CDR2 SVGEGT. V shed 4 bases, J shed 4 bases, and the junction held 3 bases outside the gene matches. This CDR3 contains 13 residues. CDR3 bases: TGTGCCAGCAGTTCCAGCGGGGCAGAGACCCAGTACTTC. Translation gives CASSSSGAETQYF.

The gene calls are TRBV7-9 and TRBJ2-7; D may be TRBD1 (8 bases). Trimming took off 5 bases at V and 1 base at J, with 12 bases between the two ends. Germline V gives CDR1 SEHNR, CDR2 FQNEAQ (reference sequence). This CDR3 comprises 14 residues. CDR3 residues: CASSVQGGSYEQYF. The CDR3 coding sequence is TGTGCCAGCAGCGTACAGGGGGGGTCCTACGAGCAGTACTTC.

V gene TRBV5-4 combines with J gene TRBJ2-7; D might be TRBD1 (5 bases). The CDR3 sequence is 15 residues long. Trimming cost V 0 bases and J 0 bases, with 10 bases left between them. CDR1 is SGHNT, CDR2 YYREEE, per germline (reference sequence). In DNA, the CDR3 is TGTGCCAGCAGCTTGGGACAGACCAGCTCCTACGAGCAGTACTTC. Its protein product is CASSLGQTSSYEQYF.

This clone is medium-sized within its sample. This chain joins TRBV13 and TRBJ2-3, with D maybe TRBD1 (6 bases). Germline CDR1 is PRHDT and CDR2 is FYEKMQ (reference sequence). Trimming took 4 bases from V and 5 from J, leaving 22 bases between them. CDR3 length: 17 residues. The CDR3 protein is CASSSYRDTDPGDTQYF. CDR3 nucleotides: TGTGCCAGCAGCTCATACCGGGACACGGACCCGGGAGATACGCAGTATTTT.

The gene calls are TRBV6-2 or TRBV6-3 and TRBJ1-5; D is perhaps TRBD1 (5 bases). Germline CDR1 and CDR2: MNHEY and SVGEGT. The V end was cut by 5 bases, the J end by 8 bases, with 13 bases between. CDR3 length equals 13 residues. The CDR3 sequence is CASSQPPREPQHF. DNA of the CDR3: TGTGCCAGCAGTCAGCCGCCCAGGGAGCCCCAGCATTTT.

The chain couples TRBV21-1 to TRBJ1-2. TRBV21-1 is recorded as a pseudogene. The CDR3 runs 16 residues. The CDR3 nucleotides are TGTGCCAGCAGCAAATCCGGGGAACGAGGGTGGTATGGCTACACCTTC. It encodes CASSKSGERGWYGYTF.